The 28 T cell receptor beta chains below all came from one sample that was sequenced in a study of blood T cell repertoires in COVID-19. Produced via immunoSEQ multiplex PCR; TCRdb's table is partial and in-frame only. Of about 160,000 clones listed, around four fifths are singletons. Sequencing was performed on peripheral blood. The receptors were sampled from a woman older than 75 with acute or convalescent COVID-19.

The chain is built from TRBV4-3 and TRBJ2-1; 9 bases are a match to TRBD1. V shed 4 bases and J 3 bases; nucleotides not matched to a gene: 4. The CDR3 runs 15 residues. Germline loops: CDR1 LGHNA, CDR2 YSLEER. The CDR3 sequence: CASSRTGENYNEQFF. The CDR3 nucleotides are TGCGCCAGCAGCCGGACAGGGGAAAACTACAATGAGCAGTTCTTC.

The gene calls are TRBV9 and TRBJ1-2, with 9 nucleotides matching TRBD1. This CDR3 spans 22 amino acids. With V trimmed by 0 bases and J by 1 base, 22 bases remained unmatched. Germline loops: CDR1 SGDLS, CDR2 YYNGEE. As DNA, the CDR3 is TGTGCCAGCAGCGTAGGTGCCCGGAGAACAGGGGGCATTGGGACAAATAACTATGGCTACACCTTC. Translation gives CASSVGARRTGGIGTNNYGYTF.

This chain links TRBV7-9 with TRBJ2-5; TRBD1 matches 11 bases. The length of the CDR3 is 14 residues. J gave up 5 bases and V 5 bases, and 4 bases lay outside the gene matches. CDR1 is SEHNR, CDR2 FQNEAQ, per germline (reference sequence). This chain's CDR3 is CASSKDRGRETQYF. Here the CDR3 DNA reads TGTGCCAGCAGCAAGGACAGGGGGCGCGAGACCCAGTACTTC.

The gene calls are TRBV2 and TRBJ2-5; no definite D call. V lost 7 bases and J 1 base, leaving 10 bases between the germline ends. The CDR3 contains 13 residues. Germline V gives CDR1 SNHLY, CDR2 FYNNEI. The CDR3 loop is CASIHYGQETQYF. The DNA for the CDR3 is TGTGCCAGCATCCACTATGGCCAAGAGACCCAGTACTTC.

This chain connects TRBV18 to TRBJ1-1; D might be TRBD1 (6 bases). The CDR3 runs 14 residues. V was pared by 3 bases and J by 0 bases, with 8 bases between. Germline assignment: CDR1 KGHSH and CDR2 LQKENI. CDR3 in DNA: TGTGCCAGCTCACCCAGGGGTTTGAACACTGAAGCTTTCTTT. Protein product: CASSPRGLNTEAFF.

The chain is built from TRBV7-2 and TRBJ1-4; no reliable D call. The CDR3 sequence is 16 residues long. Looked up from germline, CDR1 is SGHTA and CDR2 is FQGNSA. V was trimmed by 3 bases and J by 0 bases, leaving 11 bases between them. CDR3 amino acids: CASSFIKPTTNEKLFF. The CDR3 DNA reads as TGTGCCAGCAGCTTCATCAAGCCGACAACTAATGAAAAACTGTTTTTT. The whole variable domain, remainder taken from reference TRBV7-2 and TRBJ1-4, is GAGVSQSPSNKVTEKGKDVELRCDPISGHTALYWYRQSLGQGLEFLIYFQGNSAPDKSGLPSDRFSAERTGGSVSTLTIQRTQQEDSAVYLCASSFIKPTTNEKLFFGSGTQLSVL.

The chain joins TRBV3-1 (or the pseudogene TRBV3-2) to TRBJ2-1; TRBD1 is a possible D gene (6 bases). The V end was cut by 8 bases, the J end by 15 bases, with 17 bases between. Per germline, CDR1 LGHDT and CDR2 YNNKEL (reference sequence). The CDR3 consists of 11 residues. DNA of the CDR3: TGTGCCAGCGGGAAGGCAGGGGCTGTGTTCTTC. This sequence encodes CASGKAGAVFF.

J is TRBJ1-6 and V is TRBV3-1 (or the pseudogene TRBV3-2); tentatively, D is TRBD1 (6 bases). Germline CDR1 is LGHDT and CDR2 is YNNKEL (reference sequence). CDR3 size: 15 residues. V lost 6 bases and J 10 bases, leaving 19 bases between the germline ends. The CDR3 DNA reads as TGTGCCAGCAGACAGGGTTTCTTGGCTATGTCACCCCTCCACTTT. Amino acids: CASRQGFLAMSPLHF.

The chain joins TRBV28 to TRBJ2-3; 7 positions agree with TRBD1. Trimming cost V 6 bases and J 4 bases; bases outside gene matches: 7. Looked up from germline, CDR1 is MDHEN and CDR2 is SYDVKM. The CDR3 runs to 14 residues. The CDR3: CASRLRGFADTQYF. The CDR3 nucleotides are TGTGCCAGCAGGCTCAGGGGGTTCGCAGATACGCAGTATTTT.

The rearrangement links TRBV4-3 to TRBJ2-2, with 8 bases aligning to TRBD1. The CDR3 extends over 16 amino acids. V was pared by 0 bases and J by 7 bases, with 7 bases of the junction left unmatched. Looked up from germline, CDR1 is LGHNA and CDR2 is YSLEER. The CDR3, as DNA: TGCGCCAGCAGCCAAGACGGACAGGGTAGTGACGGGGAGCTGTTTTTT. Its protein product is CASSQDGQGSDGELFF.

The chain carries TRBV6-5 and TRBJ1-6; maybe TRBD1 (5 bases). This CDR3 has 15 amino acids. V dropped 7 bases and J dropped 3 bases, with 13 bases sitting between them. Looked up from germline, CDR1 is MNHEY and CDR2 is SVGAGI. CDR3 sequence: CASKSTEIYNSPLHF. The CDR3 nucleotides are TGTGCCAGCAAATCGACAGAGATCTATAATTCACCCCTCCACTTT.

CDR3 region: CASSLGGQANYGYTF. In nucleotides, the CDR3 is TGTGCCAGCAGCTTGGGGGGCCAAGCTAACTATGGCTACACCTTC. V gene TRBV5-4 combines with J gene TRBJ1-2; weak D call: TRBD1 (5 bases). The CDR3 runs 15 residues. CDR1 SGHNT and CDR2 YYREEE come from the germline V gene (reference sequence). V lost 0 bases to trimming and J lost 0 bases, with 9 bases between them. Filled out from reference TRBV5-4 and TRBJ1-2, the complete variable domain reads ETGVTQSPTHLIKTRGQQVTLRCSSQSGHNTVSWYQQALGQGPQFIFQYYREEENGRGNFPPRFSGLQFPNYSSELNVNALELDDSALYLCASSLGGQANYGYTFGSGTRLTVV.

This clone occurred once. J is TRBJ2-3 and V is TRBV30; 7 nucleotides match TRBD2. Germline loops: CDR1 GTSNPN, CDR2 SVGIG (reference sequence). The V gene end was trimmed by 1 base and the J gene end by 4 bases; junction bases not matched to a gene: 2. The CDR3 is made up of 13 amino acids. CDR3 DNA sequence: TGTGCCTGGAGTGATGGGGGGGCAGATACGCAGTATTTT. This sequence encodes CAWSDGGADTQYF.

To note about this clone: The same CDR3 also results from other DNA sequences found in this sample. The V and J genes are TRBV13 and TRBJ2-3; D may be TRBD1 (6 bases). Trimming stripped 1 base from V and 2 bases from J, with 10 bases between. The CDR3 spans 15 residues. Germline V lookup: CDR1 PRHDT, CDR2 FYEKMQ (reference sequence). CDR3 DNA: TGTGCCAGCAGCTTAGTAGGGGGATCCACAGATACGCAGTATTTT. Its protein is CASSLVGGSTDTQYF.

The chain's CDR3 is CASSLNRDTEAFF. CDR3 nucleotide sequence: TGTGCCAGCAGTTTAAACAGGGACACTGAAGCTTTCTTT. The rearrangement joins TRBV28 to TRBJ1-1, with D possibly being TRBD1 (6 bases). V shed 2 bases and J shed 3 bases, with 7 bases lying between them. The CDR3 covers 13 residues. Germline V CDR1 and CDR2: MDHEN, SYDVKM. Using reference TRBV28 and TRBJ1-1 for the parts outside the CDR3, the full variable domain is DVKVTQSSRYLVKRTGEKVFLECVQDMDHENMFWYRQDPGLGLRLIYFSYDVKMKEKGDIPEGYSVSREKKERFSLILESASTNQTSMYLCASSLNRDTEAFFGQGTRLTVV.

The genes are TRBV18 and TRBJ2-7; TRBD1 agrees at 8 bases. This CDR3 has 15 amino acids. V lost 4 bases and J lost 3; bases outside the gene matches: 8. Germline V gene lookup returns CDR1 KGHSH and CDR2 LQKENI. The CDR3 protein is CASSLGQGPDYEQYF. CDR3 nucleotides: TGTGCCAGCTCACTAGGACAGGGCCCAGACTACGAGCAGTACTTC.

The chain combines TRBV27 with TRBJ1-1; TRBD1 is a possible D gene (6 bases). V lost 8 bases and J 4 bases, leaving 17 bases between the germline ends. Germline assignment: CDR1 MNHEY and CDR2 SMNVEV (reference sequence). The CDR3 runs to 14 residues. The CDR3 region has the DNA TGTGCCAGCTCCATCCGGGGGGCTCCCACTGAAGCTTTCTTT. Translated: CASSIRGAPTEAFF.

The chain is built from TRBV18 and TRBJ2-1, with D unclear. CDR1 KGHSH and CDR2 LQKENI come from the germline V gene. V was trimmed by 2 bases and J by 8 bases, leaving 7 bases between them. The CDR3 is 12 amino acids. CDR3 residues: CASSPSRDEQFF. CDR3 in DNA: TGTGCCAGCTCACCAAGCCGAGATGAGCAGTTCTTC. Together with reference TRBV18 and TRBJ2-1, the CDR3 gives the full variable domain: NAGVMQNPRHLVRRRGQEARLRCSPMKGHSHVYWYRQLPEEGLKFMVYLQKENIIDESGMPKERFSAEFPKEGPSILRIQQVVRGDSAAYFCASSPSRDEQFFGPGTRLTVL.

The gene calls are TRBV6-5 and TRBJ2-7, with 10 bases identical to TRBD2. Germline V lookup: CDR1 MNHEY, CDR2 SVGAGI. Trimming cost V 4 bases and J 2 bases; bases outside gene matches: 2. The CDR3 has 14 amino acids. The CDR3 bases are TGTGCCAGCAGTTCACTAGCGGGACCCTACGAGCAGTACTTC. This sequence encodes CASSSLAGPYEQYF.

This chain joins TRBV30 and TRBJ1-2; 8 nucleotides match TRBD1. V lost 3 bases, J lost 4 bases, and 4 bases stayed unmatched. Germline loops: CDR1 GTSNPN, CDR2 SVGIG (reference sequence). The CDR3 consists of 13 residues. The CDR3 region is CAWSRTGTYGYTF. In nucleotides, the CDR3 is TGTGCCTGGAGCCGGACAGGGACCTATGGCTACACCTTC.

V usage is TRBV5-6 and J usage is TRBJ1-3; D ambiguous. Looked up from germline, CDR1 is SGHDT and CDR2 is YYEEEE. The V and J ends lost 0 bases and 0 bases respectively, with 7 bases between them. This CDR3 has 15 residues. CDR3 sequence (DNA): TGTGCCAGCAGCTTGGGAGCCGACTCTGGAAACACCATATATTTT. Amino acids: CASSLGADSGNTIYF.

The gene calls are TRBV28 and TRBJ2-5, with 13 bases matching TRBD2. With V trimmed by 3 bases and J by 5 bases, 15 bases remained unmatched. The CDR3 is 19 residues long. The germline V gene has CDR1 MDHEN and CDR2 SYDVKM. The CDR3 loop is CASSFVRLAGGSTGETQYF. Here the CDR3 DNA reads TGTGCCAGCAGTTTCGTCCGACTAGCGGGAGGTTCCACGGGGGAGACCCAGTACTTC. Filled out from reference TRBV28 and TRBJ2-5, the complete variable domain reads DVKVTQSSRYLVKRTGEKVFLECVQDMDHENMFWYRQDPGLGLRLIYFSYDVKMKEKGDIPEGYSVSREKKERFSLILESASTNQTSMYLCASSFVRLAGGSTGETQYFGPGTRLLVL.

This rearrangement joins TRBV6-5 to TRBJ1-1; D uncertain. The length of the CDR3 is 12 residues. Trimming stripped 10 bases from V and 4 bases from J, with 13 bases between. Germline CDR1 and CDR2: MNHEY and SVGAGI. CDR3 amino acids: CATSLPGTEAFF. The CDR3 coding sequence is TGTGCCACTAGCCTACCTGGCACTGAAGCTTTCTTT.

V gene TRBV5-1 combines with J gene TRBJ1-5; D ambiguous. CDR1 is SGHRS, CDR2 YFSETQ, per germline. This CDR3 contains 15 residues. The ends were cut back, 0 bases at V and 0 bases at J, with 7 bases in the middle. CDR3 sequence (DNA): TGCGCCAGCAGCTTGGACGGAGATAGCAATCAGCCCCAGCATTTT. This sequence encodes CASSLDGDSNQPQHF.

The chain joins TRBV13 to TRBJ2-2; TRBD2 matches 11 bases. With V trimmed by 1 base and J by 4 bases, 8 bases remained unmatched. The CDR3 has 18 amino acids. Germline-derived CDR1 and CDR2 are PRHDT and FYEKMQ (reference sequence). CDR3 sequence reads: CASSLVVRLAGTTGELFF. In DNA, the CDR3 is TGTGCCAGCAGCTTAGTCGTGCGACTAGCGGGAACCACCGGGGAGCTGTTTTTT.

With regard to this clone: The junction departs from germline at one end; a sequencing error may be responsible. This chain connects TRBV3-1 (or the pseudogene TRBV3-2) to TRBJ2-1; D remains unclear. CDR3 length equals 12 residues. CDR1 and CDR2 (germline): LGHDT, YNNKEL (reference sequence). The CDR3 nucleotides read TGTGCCAGCAGACAAGGAACCGGTGAGCAGTTCTTC. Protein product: CASRQGTGEQFF.

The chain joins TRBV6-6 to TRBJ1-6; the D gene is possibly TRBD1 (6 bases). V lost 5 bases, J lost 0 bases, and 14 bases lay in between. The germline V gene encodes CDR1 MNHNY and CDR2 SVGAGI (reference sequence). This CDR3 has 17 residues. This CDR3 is CASSPGTINSYNSPLHF. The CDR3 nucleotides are TGTGCCAGCAGTCCCGGGACAATCAACTCCTATAATTCACCCCTCCACTTT.

The CDR3 bases are TGTGCCAGCAGTTTAGAGGGGCACAGGGGCGAGCAGTACTTC. This translates into CASSLEGHRGEQYF. The chain is built from TRBV28 and TRBJ2-7; 7 nucleotides match TRBD1. Unmatched junction bases numbered 7, after V lost 2 bases and J lost 6 bases. The CDR3 is 14 amino acids. Germline-derived CDR1 and CDR2 are MDHEN and SYDVKM.